These T cell receptor beta chains were read from a single sample in a study of blood T cell repertoires in COVID-19. The repertoire was sequenced with immunoSEQ multiplex PCR; TCRdb's copy has only in-frame clones and lacks some. The sample consists of 85,000 to 120,000 clones, 70% to 90% of them appearing once. Specimen: peripheral blood. These receptors all stem from a man in his forties or fifties with active COVID-19. Both conserved end residues are part of each CDR3. The D gene is left open where the match is weak. Clone sizes are given selectively: once, few, many, or a class where the clone is expanded.

size: once; D: TRBD2; J: TRBJ2-2; V: TRBV11-3; DNA: TGTGCCAGCAGCGGGCGACTAGCCCCGGCCGGGGAGCTGTTTTTT; CDR3: CASSGRLAPAGELFF
size: -; D: TRBD1; J: TRBJ1-4; V: TRBV24-1; DNA: TGTGCCACCAGTGATCCCCCAGGGGGCGGAGGTGAAAAACTGTTTTTT; CDR3: CATSDPPGGGGEKLFF
size: -; D: TRBD1; J: TRBJ2-2; V: TRBV12-3/TRBV12-4; DNA: TGTGCCAGCAGTTACGACAGGGTCGGGGAGCTGTTTTTT; CDR3: CASSYDRVGELFF
size: -; D: TRBD1; J: TRBJ1-6; V: TRBV11-2; DNA: TGTGCCAGCAGCAGATCTTCCGGACAGGGACGGAATTCACCCCTCCACTTT; CDR3: CASSRSSGQGRNSPLHF
size: -; D: -; J: TRBJ1-2; V: TRBV19; DNA: TGTGCCAGTAGTGCCCGACAGGTTGGCTATGGCTACACCTTC; CDR3: CASSARQVGYGYTF
size: -; D: -; J: TRBJ2-5; V: TRBV12-3/TRBV12-4; DNA: TGTGCCAGCAGCCACGACAGCCGGGAGACCCAGTACTTC; CDR3: CASSHDSRETQYF
size: -; D: -; J: TRBJ1-1; V: TRBV4-1; DNA: TGCGCCAGCAGCCAGCCCCTGCTTCGGACAGAGAACACTGAAGCTTTCTTT; CDR3: CASSQPLLRTENTEAFF
size: -; D: TRBD1; J: TRBJ1-5; V: TRBV19; DNA: TGTGCCAGTAGTATTGGAGGGACAGCGTTGTTTAGCAATCAGCCCCAGCATTTT; CDR3: CASSIGGTALFSNQPQHF
size: few; D: -; J: TRBJ2-7; V: TRBV5-8; DNA: TGTGCCAGCACCGTCCGAGGCCTCTACGAGCAGTACTTC; CDR3: CASTVRGLYEQYF
size: -; D: TRBD1; J: TRBJ2-1; V: TRBV18; DNA: TGTGCCAGCTCACCACCGTTGACAGGGGGCATTGAGCAGTTCTTC; CDR3: CASSPPLTGGIEQFF
size: -; D: TRBD2; J: TRBJ2-1; V: TRBV2; DNA: TGTGCCAGCAGTGCGTTGGGGTGGACGGGGGGTGACAATGAGCAGTTCTTC; CDR3: CASSALGWTGGDNEQFF
size: few; D: -; J: TRBJ2-7; V: TRBV4-1; DNA: TGCGCCAGCAGCCAAGAGGCTTATACCTACGAGCAGTACTTC; CDR3: CASSQEAYTYEQYF
size: -; D: TRBD2; J: TRBJ2-1; V: TRBV18; DNA: TGTGCCAGCTCACCGGGACTAGCGGGGGGCTGGAAGGGCAATGAGCAGTTCTTC; CDR3: CASSPGLAGGWKGNEQFF
size: -; D: -; J: TRBJ1-6; V: TRBV6-5; DNA: TGTGCCAGCAGTTACGAGACAGATAATTCACCCCTCCACTTT; CDR3: CASSYETDNSPLHF
size: -; D: -; J: TRBJ1-2; V: TRBV5-1; DNA: TGCGCCAGCACCCAGGGTTTGGGCTACACCTTC; CDR3: CASTQGLGYTF
size: few; D: -; J: TRBJ1-1; V: TRBV5-1; DNA: TGCGCCAGCAGCTTGGGGAGGCGGGGGGAGAGGAACACTGAAGCTTTCTTT; CDR3: CASSLGRRGERNTEAFF
size: -; D: -; J: TRBJ2-4; V: TRBV21-1; DNA: TGTGCCAGCAGCCGCGGGGGGGGACACCTAGCCAAAAACATTCAGTACTTC; CDR3: CASSRGGGHLAKNIQYF
size: -; D: -; J: TRBJ1-2; V: TRBV12-3/TRBV12-4; DNA: TGTGCCAGCTCCTTCCAGGGTTATGGCTACACCTTC; CDR3: CASSFQGYGYTF
size: -; D: TRBD2; J: TRBJ2-1; V: TRBV7-3; DNA: TGTGCCAGCAGCTTCGCGACTAGCAGCATATCCTACAATGAGCAGTTCTTC; CDR3: CASSFATSSISYNEQFF
size: -; D: TRBD1; J: TRBJ1-1; V: TRBV29-1; DNA: TGCAGCGTGTTCTCAGGGGGCAACACTGAAGCTTTCTTT; CDR3: CSVFSGGNTEAFF
size: -; D: -; J: TRBJ2-2; V: TRBV27; DNA: TGTGCCAGCAGTTTGGTCGGGCAGGGGGGTACCGGGGAGCTGTTTTTT; CDR3: CASSLVGQGGTGELFF
size: -; D: TRBD1; J: TRBJ1-4; V: TRBV15; DNA: TGTGCCACCAGCAGATACAGGGGGCAGGATGAAAAACTGTTTTTT; CDR3: CATSRYRGQDEKLFF
size: -; D: TRBD2; J: TRBJ2-2; V: TRBV7-9; DNA: TGTGCCAGCAGCAAGGGACTAGCGGCCGGGGAGCTGTTTTTT; CDR3: CASSKGLAAGELFF
size: once; D: -; J: TRBJ2-3; V: TRBV3-1/TRBV3-2; DNA: TGTGCCAGCAGCCCCGAAAACGGCGGGGCCGATACGCAGTATTTT; CDR3: CASSPENGGADTQYF
size: -; D: -; J: TRBJ2-7; V: TRBV5-6; DNA: TGTGCCAGCAGTCGTTATGACACTTACGAGCAGTACTTC; CDR3: CASSRYDTYEQYF
size: -; D: -; J: TRBJ1-5; V: TRBV6-5; DNA: TGTGCCAGCAGCACCGGGAGGGGCGGCAATCAGCCCCAGCATTTT; CDR3: CASSTGRGGNQPQHF